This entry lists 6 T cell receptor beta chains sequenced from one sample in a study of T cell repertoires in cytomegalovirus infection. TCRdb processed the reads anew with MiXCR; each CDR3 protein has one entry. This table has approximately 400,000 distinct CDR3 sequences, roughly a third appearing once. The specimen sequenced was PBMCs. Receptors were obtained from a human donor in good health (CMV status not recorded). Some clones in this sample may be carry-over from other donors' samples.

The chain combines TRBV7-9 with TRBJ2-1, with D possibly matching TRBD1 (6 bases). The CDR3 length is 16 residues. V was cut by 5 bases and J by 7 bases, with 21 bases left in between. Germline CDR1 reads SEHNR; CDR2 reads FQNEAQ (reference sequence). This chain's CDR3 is CASSDTGLGPWNEQFF. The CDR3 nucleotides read TGTGCCAGCAGCGACACAGGGTTGGGCCCTTGGAATGAGCAGTTCTTC. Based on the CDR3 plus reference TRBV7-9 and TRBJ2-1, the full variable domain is DTGVSQNPRHKITKRGQNVTFRCDPISEHNRLYWYRQTLGQGPEFLTYFQNEAQLEKSRLLSDRFSAERPKGSFSTLEIQRTEQGDSAMYLCASSDTGLGPWNEQFFGPGTRLTVL.

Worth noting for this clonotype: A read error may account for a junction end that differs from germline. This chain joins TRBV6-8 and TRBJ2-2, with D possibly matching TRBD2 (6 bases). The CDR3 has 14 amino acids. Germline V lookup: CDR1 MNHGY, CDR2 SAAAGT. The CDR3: CASSYPAVAGGLFF. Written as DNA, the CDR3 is TGTGCCAGCAGTTACCCAGCCGTGGCCGGGGGGCTGTTTTTT.

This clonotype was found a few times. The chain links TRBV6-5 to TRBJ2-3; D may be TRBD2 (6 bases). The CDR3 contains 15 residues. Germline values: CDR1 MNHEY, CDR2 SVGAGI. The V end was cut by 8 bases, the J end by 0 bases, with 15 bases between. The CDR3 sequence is CASAGARGSTDTQYF. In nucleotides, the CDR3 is TGTGCCAGCGCGGGTGCCCGGGGGAGCACAGATACGCAGTATTTT.

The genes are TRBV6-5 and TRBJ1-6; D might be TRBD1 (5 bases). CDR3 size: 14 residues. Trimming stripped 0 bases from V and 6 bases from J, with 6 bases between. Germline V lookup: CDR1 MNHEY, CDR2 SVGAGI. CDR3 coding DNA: TGTGCCAGCAGTTACTCCAGGGTTAATTCACCCCTCCACTTT. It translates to CASSYSRVNSPLHF.

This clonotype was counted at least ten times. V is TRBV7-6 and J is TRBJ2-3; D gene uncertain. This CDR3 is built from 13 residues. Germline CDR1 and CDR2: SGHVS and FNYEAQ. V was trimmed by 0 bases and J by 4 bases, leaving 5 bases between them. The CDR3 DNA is TGTGCCAGCAGCTTAGCGATGGCAGATACGCAGTATTTT. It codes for CASSLAMADTQYF.

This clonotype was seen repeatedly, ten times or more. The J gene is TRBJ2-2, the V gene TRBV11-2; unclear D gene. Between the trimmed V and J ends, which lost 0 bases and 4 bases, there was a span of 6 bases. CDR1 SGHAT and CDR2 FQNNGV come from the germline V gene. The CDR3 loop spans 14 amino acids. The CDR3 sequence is CASSLDLSTGELFF. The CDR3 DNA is TGTGCCAGCAGCTTAGATCTAAGCACCGGGGAGCTGTTTTTT. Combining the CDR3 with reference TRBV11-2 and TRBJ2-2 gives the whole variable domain EAGVAQSPRYKIIEKRQSVAFWCNPISGHATLYWYQQILGQGPKLLIQFQNNGVVDDSQLPKDRFSAERLKGVDSTLKIQPAKLEDSAVYLCASSLDLSTGELFFGEGSRLTVL.